This T cell receptor (beta chain) was recovered during a study of T cell repertoires in cytomegalovirus infection. At the level of the study: Public TCR beta signatures were indicative of both CMV infection and a matching HLA type.

The V gene's germline CDR1 is SGHVS and CDR2 FQNEAQ. Trimming removed 2 bases from V and 7 bases from J; junction bases left unmatched: 6. The CDR3 is 15 amino acids. This clonotype was counted at least ten times. Antigen specificity is unknown. Study-level points and caveats: The response measured ex vivo was dominated by TCR beta clonotypes (HLA-C-restricted and CMV-specific).

From the reads, TCRdb called clonotypes with MiXCR, one entry per CDR3 protein. The sample lists some 110,000 distinct CDR3 sequences; 9.5% to 13% were seen once. The sequencing sample was made of PBMCs, sequenced either directly or after in vitro stimulation (not recorded which). The origin of this receptor is a human donor in good health (CMV status not recorded). Some clones in this sample may be carry-over from other donors' samples. The rearrangement joins TRBV7-8 to TRBJ2-1, with 9 positions matching TRBD2. CDR3 sequence (DNA): TGTGCCAGCAGCTTATCGCGGGAGGGCGGGAATGAGCAGTTCTTC. Its translation: CASSLSREGGNEQFF.